Below are 24 T cell receptor beta chains sequenced from a single sample in a study of blood T cell repertoires in COVID-19. Sequenced by immunoSEQ multiplex PCR; TCRdb stores in-frame clones only, minus some. The table records approximately 330,000 clones, nearly 90% of them present only once. Sequencing input: peripheral blood. Source of these receptors: a woman in her 40s with COVID-19, enrolled during active disease.

The J gene is TRBJ2-3, the V gene TRBV5-6; no clear D. CDR3 size: 14 residues. The V gene lost 2 bases and the J gene lost 2 bases, with 9 bases spanning the gap. CDR1 SGHDT and CDR2 YYEEEE come from the germline V gene. CDR3 loop: CASSFVRSTDTQYF. The CDR3 DNA is TGTGCCAGCAGCTTTGTGCGTTCCACAGATACGCAGTATTTT.

The genes are TRBV12-5 and TRBJ1-2; no definite D call. V was shortened by 7 bases and J by 4 bases, with 13 bases between the two germline ends. There are 13 residues in the CDR3. Germline V gene lookup returns CDR1 LGHNT and CDR2 FRNRAP. The CDR3 region has the DNA TGTGCTAGTGCCCTGCGGGGTGGCTATGGCTACACCTTC. Its translation: CASALRGGYGYTF.

The genes are TRBV28 and TRBJ2-7, with TRBD1 matching over 9 bases. V trimming: 6 bases; J trimming: 3 bases; junction bases outside the gene matches: 12. This CDR3 has 16 amino acids. Per germline, CDR1 MDHEN and CDR2 SYDVKM. CDR3 sequence reads: CASSPPGRDRVYEQYF. CDR3 nucleotide sequence: TGTGCCAGCAGCCCGCCCGGCAGGGACAGGGTCTACGAGCAGTACTTC.

This chain connects TRBV5-5 to TRBJ2-5; tentative D call: TRBD1 (5 bases). CDR3 length: 14 residues. Between the trimmed V and J ends, which lost 3 bases and 5 bases, there was a span of 14 bases. Germline-derived CDR1 and CDR2 are SGHKS and YYEKEE (reference sequence). CDR3 protein: CASSSGHLGETQYF. Written as DNA, the CDR3 is TGTGCCAGCAGCTCTGGACACCTAGGGGAGACCCAGTACTTC. Supplemented by reference TRBV5-5 and TRBJ2-5, the full variable domain reads DAGVTQSPTHLIKTRGQQVTLRCSPISGHKSVSWYQQVLGQGPQFIFQYYEKEERGRGNFPDRFSARQFPNYSSELNVNALLLGDSALYLCASSSGHLGETQYFGPGTRLLVL.

This clone was recorded only once. CDR3: CASIEGRRDTGELFF. The CDR3 nucleotides read TGTGCCAGCATAGAAGGCCGGCGGGACACCGGGGAGCTGTTTTTT. The chain couples TRBV7-2 to TRBJ2-2; possible D gene TRBD2, 5 bases. Trimming left V 7 bases short and J 3 bases short, with 15 bases between. This CDR3 has 15 residues. The germline gives CDR1 SGHTA, CDR2 FQGNSA.

The J gene is TRBJ2-2, the V gene TRBV5-4, with 10 positions matching TRBD2. Looked up from germline, CDR1 is SGHNT and CDR2 is YYREEE (reference sequence). V was clipped by 0 bases and J by 5 bases; unmatched bases: 1. The CDR3 is made up of 15 amino acids. CDR3 amino acids: CASSLVLAGTGELFF. The CDR3 DNA sequence: TGTGCCAGCAGCTTGGTACTAGCGGGAACCGGGGAGCTGTTTTTT.

The chain joins TRBV7-2 to TRBJ2-6; TRBD1 aligns across 7 bases. The CDR3 spans 15 residues. The V gene's germline CDR1 is SGHTA and CDR2 FQGNSA. Trimming cost V 6 bases and J 0 bases; bases outside gene matches: 2. CDR3 in DNA: TGTGCCAGCAGTCGACAGGGCTCTGGGGCCAACGTCCTGACTTTC. Translated: CASSRQGSGANVLTF.

This rearrangement joins TRBV27 to TRBJ2-2; D unclear. The CDR3 covers 17 residues. The V and J ends lost 2 bases and 0 bases respectively, with 13 bases between them. Germline CDR1 MNHEY, CDR2 SMNVEV (reference sequence). The CDR3 is CASSLRSGLTNTGELFF. CDR3 DNA sequence: TGTGCCAGCAGTTTAAGGTCAGGTCTTACGAACACCGGGGAGCTGTTTTTT.

The J gene is TRBJ1-1, the V gene TRBV4-3; 7 bases line up with TRBD1. Germline values: CDR1 LGHNA, CDR2 YSLEER. The CDR3 has 16 amino acids. V shed 1 base and J 0 bases; nucleotides not matched to a gene: 5. CDR3 sequence reads: CASSQARDRLNTEAFF. Here the CDR3 DNA reads TGCGCCAGCAGCCAAGCCCGGGACAGATTGAACACTGAAGCTTTCTTT.

The V call is TRBV27, the J call TRBJ2-3; maybe TRBD2 (5 bases). V was pared by 8 bases and J by 1 base, with 16 bases between. Looked up from germline, CDR1 is MNHEY and CDR2 is SMNVEV (reference sequence). The CDR3 contains 15 residues. CDR3 nucleotide sequence: TGTGCCAGCTCGAACCGAAAGGGAGGCACAGATACGCAGTATTTT. The encoded protein is CASSNRKGGTDTQYF.

This chain uses TRBV18 with TRBJ1-1, with a weak D call TRBD1 (6 bases). Per germline, CDR1 KGHSH and CDR2 LQKENI. The V gene lost 1 base and the J gene lost 0 bases, with 9 bases spanning the gap. This CDR3 is built from 15 residues. In nucleotides, the CDR3 is TGTGCCAGCTCACCACGGACAGCCATGAACACTGAAGCTTTCTTT. Residues: CASSPRTAMNTEAFF.

The rearrangement joins TRBV28 to TRBJ2-3, with a possible D match to TRBD1 (6 bases). The CDR3 is made up of 14 amino acids. V was trimmed by 6 bases and J by 0 bases, leaving 10 bases between them. The germline V gene encodes CDR1 MDHEN and CDR2 SYDVKM. CDR3 residues: CASRLTGSTDTQYF. For the CDR3, the DNA is TGTGCCAGCAGGCTAACAGGGAGCACAGATACGCAGTATTTT.

The genes are TRBV18 and TRBJ1-2; perhaps TRBD1 as D (5 bases). CDR1 is KGHSH and CDR2 is LQKENI in the germline V gene. There are 15 residues in the CDR3. The V gene lost 3 bases and the J gene lost 4 bases, with 15 bases spanning the gap. Written as DNA, the CDR3 is TGTGCCAGCTCACCGGTCGTACAGGAGAGCTATGGCTACACCTTC. Translated, it gives CASSPVVQESYGYTF.

The rearrangement links TRBV5-1 to TRBJ2-7; 7 bases align to TRBD1. The CDR3 length is 15 residues. The V gene end was trimmed by 1 base and the J gene end by 4 bases; junction bases not matched to a gene: 8. Germline V gene data show CDR1 as SGHRS and CDR2 as YFSETQ. CDR3 in amino acids: CASSLSDRDPYEQYF. The CDR3 bases are TGCGCCAGCAGCTTGAGCGACAGGGATCCGTACGAGCAGTACTTC.

The chain joins TRBV5-1 to TRBJ2-2; perhaps TRBD2 as D (5 bases). Trimming left V 3 bases short and J 8 bases short, with 8 bases between. The CDR3 is made up of 12 amino acids. CDR1 SGHRS and CDR2 YFSETQ come from the germline V gene. The CDR3 DNA reads TGCGCCAGCAGCTCGGGAAGTGGGGAGCTGTTTTTT. Its protein is CASSSGSGELFF.

This clone was detected only once. The J gene is TRBJ1-2, the V gene TRBV6-5; a weak D match, TRBD1 (5 bases). Germline V CDR1 and CDR2: MNHEY, SVGAGI. V was cut by 6 bases and J by 0 bases, with 14 bases left in between. This CDR3 region has 15 residues. The CDR3 spells CASSRDRSPNYGYTF. The CDR3 region has the DNA TGTGCCAGCAGCAGAGACAGATCACCTAACTATGGCTACACCTTC.

The chain carries TRBV11-2 and TRBJ2-1, with 9 bases aligning to TRBD1. The junction had 5 bases not matched to a gene; V was cut back by 6 bases and J by 8 bases. Germline values: CDR1 SGHAT, CDR2 FQNNGV. The CDR3 is 13 residues long. CDR3 sequence reads: CASSSQGADEQFF. The CDR3 DNA follows: TGTGCCAGCAGTTCACAGGGGGCGGATGAGCAGTTCTTC. Combining the CDR3 with reference TRBV11-2 and TRBJ2-1 gives the whole variable domain EAGVAQSPRYKIIEKRQSVAFWCNPISGHATLYWYQQILGQGPKLLIQFQNNGVVDDSQLPKDRFSAERLKGVDSTLKIQPAKLEDSAVYLCASSSQGADEQFFGPGTRLTVL.

DNA of the CDR3: TGTGCCAGCTCACCAGAGGGGGCGAAGTCTAATGAAAAACTGTTTTTT. Translating it yields CASSPEGAKSNEKLFF. This chain connects TRBV18 to TRBJ1-4; 7 nucleotides align to TRBD1. CDR3 length equals 16 residues. Germline CDR1 reads KGHSH; CDR2 reads LQKENI. V gave up 2 bases and J gave up 3 bases; unmatched junction bases: 6. Based on the CDR3 plus reference TRBV18 and TRBJ1-4, the full variable domain is NAGVMQNPRHLVRRRGQEARLRCSPMKGHSHVYWYRQLPEEGLKFMVYLQKENIIDESGMPKERFSAEFPKEGPSILRIQQVVRGDSAAYFCASSPEGAKSNEKLFFGSGTQLSVL.

The V gene is TRBV6-6, the J gene TRBJ1-1; D may be TRBD1 (6 bases). The V end was cut by 1 base, the J end by 6 bases, with 12 bases between. Germline V gene data show CDR1 as MNHNY and CDR2 as SVGAGI (reference sequence). The CDR3 covers 14 residues. CDR3 sequence (DNA): TGTGCCAGCAGTTACTTACAGGGTACTCCTGAAGCTTTCTTT. Protein product: CASSYLQGTPEAFF.

The count of this clone is one. The CDR3 bases are TGTGCCAGTAGTATACAGACAGTCTCTGGAAACACCATATATTTT. This gives the protein CASSIQTVSGNTIYF. This chain joins TRBV19 and TRBJ1-3; weak D call: TRBD1 (5 bases). V lost 2 bases to trimming and J lost 0 bases, with 8 bases between them. Germline CDR1 LNHDA, CDR2 SQIVND (reference sequence). The CDR3 is made up of 15 amino acids.

This clone was found a few times. This rearrangement joins TRBV7-3 to TRBJ2-6; D may be TRBD2 (5 bases). Germline CDR1 SGHTA, CDR2 FQGTGA. V lost 6 bases, J lost 2 bases, and 8 bases lay in between. This CDR3 spans 14 amino acids. CDR3 amino acids: CASRGSAGANVLTF. CDR3 DNA sequence: TGTGCCAGCAGAGGGAGCGCTGGGGCCAACGTCCTGACTTTC. The full variable domain, completed using reference TRBV7-3 and TRBJ2-6, is GAGVSQTPSNKVTEKGKYVELRCDPISGHTALYWYRQSLGQGPEFLIYFQGTGAADDSGLPNDRFFAVRPEGSVSTLKIQRTERGDSAVYLCASRGSAGANVLTFGAGSRLTVL.

The genes are TRBV24-1 and TRBJ1-1; TRBD1 aligns across 10 bases. Germline-derived CDR1 and CDR2 are KGHDR and SFDVKD. CDR3 length: 15 residues. The V gene end was trimmed by 6 bases and the J gene end by 4 bases; junction bases not matched to a gene: 7. The CDR3, as DNA: TGTGCCACCAGTTCCTCCCGGACAGGGGGCACTGAAGCTTTCTTT. Its translation: CATSSSRTGGTEAFF.

This clone was seen a few times. The genes are TRBV19 and TRBJ1-5; D gene unclear. The CDR3 has 15 amino acids. V was clipped by 3 bases and J by 0 bases, with 9 bases between them. The germline gives CDR1 LNHDA, CDR2 SQIVND (reference sequence). The CDR3 protein is CASSMKHHSNQPQHF. CDR3 in DNA: TGTGCCAGTAGTATGAAGCACCATAGCAATCAGCCCCAGCATTTT.

This chain connects TRBV5-6 to TRBJ1-5, with D perhaps matching TRBD1 (5 bases). Germline V gene sequence: CDR1 SGHDT, CDR2 YYEEEE. Trimming took 4 bases from V and 2 from J, leaving 10 bases between them. The CDR3 totals 14 residues. CDR3 amino acids: CASSPRGGNQPQHF. CDR3 in DNA: TGTGCCAGCAGCCCCCGGGGGGGCAATCAGCCCCAGCATTTT.